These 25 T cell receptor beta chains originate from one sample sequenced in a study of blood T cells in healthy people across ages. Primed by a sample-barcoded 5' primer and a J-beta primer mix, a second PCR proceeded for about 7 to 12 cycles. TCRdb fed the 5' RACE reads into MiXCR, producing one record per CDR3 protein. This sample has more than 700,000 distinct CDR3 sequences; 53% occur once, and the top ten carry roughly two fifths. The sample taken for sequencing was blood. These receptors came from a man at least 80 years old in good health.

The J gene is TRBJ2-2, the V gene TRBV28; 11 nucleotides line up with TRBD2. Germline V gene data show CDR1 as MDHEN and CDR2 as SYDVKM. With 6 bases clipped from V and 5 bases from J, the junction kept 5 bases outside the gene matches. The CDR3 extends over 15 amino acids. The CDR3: CASRSLAGVTGELFF. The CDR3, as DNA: TGTGCCAGCAGGTCACTAGCGGGAGTGACCGGGGAGCTGTTTTTT. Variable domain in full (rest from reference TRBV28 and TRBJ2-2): DVKVTQSSRYLVKRTGEKVFLECVQDMDHENMFWYRQDPGLGLRLIYFSYDVKMKEKGDIPEGYSVSREKKERFSLILESASTNQTSMYLCASRSLAGVTGELFFGEGSRLTVL.

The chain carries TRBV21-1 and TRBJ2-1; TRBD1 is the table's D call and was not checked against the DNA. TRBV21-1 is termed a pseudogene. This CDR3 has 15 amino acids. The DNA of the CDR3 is TGTGCCAGCAGCAAAGGGGGGGCATCTTGCAATGAGCAGTTCTTC. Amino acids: CASSKGGASCNEQFF.

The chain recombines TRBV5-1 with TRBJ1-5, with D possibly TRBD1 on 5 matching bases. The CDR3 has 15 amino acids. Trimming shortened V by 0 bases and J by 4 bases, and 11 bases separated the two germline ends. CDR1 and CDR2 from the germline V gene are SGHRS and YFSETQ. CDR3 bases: TGCGCCAGCAGCTTGGATCCAGGGCCGAATCAGCCCCAGCATTTT. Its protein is CASSLDPGPNQPQHF. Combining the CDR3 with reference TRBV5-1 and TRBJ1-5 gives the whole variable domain KAGVTQTPRYLIKTRGQQVTLSCSPISGHRSVSWYQQTPGQGLQFLFEYFSETQRNKGNFPGRFSGRQFSNSRSEMNVSTLELGDSALYLCASSLDPGPNQPQHFGDGTRLSIL.

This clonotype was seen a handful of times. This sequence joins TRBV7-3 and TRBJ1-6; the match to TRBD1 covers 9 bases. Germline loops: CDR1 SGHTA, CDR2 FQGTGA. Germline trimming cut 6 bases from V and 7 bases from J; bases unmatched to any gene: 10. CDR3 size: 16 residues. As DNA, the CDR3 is TGTGCCAGCAGTCTACTCGGACAGGGGCTAAATTCACCCCTCCACTTT. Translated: CASSLLGQGLNSPLHF.

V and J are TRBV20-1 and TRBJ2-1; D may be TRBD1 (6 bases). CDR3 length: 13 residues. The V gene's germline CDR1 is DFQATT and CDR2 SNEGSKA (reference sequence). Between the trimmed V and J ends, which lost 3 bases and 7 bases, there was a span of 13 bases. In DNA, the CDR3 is TGCAGTGCTAGTGCACCCGACAGGAATGAGCAGTTCTTC. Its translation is CSASAPDRNEQFF.

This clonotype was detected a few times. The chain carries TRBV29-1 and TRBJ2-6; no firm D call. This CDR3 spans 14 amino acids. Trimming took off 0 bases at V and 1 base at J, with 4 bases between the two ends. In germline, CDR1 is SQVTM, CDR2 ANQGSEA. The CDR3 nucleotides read TGCAGCGTTGAAGATGGATCTGGGGCCAACGTCCTGACTTTC. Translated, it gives CSVEDGSGANVLTF.

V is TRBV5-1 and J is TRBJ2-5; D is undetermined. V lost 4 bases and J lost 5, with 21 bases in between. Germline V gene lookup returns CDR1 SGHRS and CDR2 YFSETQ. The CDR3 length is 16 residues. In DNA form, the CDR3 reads TGCGCCAGCAGCGCAAGCAACAACCCGACGGGCGAGACCCAGTACTTC. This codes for CASSASNNPTGETQYF.

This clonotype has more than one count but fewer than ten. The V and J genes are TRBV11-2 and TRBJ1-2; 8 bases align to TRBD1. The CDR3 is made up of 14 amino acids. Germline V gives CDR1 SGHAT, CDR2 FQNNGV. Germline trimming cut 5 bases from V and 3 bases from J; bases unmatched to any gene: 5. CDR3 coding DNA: TGTGCCAGCAGCACGAGACAGGGGTACTATGGCTACACCTTC. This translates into CASSTRQGYYGYTF.

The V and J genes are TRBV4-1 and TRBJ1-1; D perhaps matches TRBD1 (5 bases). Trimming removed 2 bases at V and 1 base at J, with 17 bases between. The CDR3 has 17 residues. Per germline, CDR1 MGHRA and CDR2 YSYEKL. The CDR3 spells CASSQRPPREGNTEAFF. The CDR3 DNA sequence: TGCGCCAGCAGCCAACGCCCTCCCAGGGAAGGGAACACTGAAGCTTTCTTT.

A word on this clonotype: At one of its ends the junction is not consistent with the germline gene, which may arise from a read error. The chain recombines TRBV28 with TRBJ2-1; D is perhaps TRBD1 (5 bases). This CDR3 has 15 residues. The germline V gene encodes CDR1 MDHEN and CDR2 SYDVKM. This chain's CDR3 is CASSFWAAQGNEQFF. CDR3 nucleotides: TGCGCCAGCAGTTTCTGGGCAGCTCAGGGTAATGAGCAGTTCTTC.

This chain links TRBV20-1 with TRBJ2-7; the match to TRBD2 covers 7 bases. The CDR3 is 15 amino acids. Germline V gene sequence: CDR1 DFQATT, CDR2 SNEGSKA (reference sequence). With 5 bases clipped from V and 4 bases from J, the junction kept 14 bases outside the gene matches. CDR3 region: CSAWMGGGSVYEQYF. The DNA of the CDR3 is TGCAGTGCTTGGATGGGTGGCGGGAGCGTTTACGAGCAGTACTTC.

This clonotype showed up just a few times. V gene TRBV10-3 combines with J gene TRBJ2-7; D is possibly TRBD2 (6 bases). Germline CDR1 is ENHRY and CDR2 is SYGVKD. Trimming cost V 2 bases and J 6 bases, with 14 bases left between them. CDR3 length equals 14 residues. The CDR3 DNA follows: TGTGCCATCAGTGAGGGACTACCGGCCGGCGAGCAGTACTTC. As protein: CAISEGLPAGEQYF.

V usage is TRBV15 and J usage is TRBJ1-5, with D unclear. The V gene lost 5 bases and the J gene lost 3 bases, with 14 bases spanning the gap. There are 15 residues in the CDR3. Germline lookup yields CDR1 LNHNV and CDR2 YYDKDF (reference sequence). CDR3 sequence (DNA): TGTGCCACCAGCCAGTCGTGGGAAATCAATCAGCCCCAGCATTTT. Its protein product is CATSQSWEINQPQHF.

The CDR3 coding sequence is TGTGCCAGCCGTATGGGGGCCTACGAGCAGTACTTC. Amino acids: CASRMGAYEQYF. The V gene is TRBV2, the J gene TRBJ2-4; D may be TRBD1 or TRBD2 (5 bases each). The J call may be incorrect, as the DNA end agrees better with TRBJ2-7. The CDR3 has 12 residues. Germline V gene lookup returns CDR1 SNHLY and CDR2 FYNNEI.

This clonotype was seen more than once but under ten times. This CDR3 is CATSALAGITDTQYF. In DNA, the CDR3 is TGTGCCACCAGTGCCCTAGCGGGCATCACAGATACGCAGTATTTT. The genes are TRBV24-1 and TRBJ2-3; 8 bases align to TRBD2. The CDR3 has 15 residues. Unmatched junction bases numbered 5, after V lost 5 bases and J lost 2 bases. Looked up from germline, CDR1 is KGHDR and CDR2 is SFDVKD.

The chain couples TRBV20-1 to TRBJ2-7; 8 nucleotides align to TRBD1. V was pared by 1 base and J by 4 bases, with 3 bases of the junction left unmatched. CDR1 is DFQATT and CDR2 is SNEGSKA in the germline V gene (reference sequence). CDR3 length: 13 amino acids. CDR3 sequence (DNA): TGCAGTGCTAGAGGGACAGGGACATACGAGCAGTACTTC. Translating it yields CSARGTGTYEQYF.

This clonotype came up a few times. DNA of the CDR3: TGCAGTGCTAGAGGGCGTAACCAAGAGACCCAGTACTTC. This encodes CSARGRNQETQYF. The rearrangement links TRBV20-1 to TRBJ2-5; D remains ambiguous. Trimming stripped 1 base from V and 0 bases from J, with 6 bases between. The CDR3 is made up of 13 amino acids. Germline CDR1 is DFQATT and CDR2 is SNEGSKA (reference sequence).

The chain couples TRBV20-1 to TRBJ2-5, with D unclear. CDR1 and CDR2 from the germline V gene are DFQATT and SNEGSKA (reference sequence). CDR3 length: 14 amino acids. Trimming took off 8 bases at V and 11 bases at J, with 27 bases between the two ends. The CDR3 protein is CSIHGPRRYNEQYF. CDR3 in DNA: TGCAGTATTCACGGACCAAGGCGCTACAATGAGCAGTACTTC.

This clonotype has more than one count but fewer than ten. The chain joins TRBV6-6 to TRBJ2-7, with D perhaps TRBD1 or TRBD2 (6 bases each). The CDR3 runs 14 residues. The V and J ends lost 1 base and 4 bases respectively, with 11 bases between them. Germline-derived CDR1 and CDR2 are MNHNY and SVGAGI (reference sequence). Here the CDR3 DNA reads TGTGCCAGCAGTTACTACCGGGGGCAGTACGAGCAGTACTTC. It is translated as CASSYYRGQYEQYF.

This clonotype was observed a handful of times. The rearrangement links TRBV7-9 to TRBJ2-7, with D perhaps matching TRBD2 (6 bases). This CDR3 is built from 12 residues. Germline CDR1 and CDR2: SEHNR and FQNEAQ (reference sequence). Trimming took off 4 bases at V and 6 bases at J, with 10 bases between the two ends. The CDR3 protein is CASSSGGSEQYF. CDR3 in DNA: TGTGCCAGCAGCTCTGGGGGGTCCGAGCAGTACTTC. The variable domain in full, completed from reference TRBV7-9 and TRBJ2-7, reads DTGVSQNPRHKITKRGQNVTFRCDPISEHNRLYWYRQTLGQGPEFLTYFQNEAQLEKSRLLSDRFSAERPKGSFSTLEIQRTEQGDSAMYLCASSSGGSEQYFGPGTRLTVT.

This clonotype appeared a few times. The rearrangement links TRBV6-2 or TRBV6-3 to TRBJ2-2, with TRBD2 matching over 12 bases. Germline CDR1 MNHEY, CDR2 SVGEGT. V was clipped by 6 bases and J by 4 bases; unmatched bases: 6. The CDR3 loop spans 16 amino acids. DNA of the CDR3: TGTGCCAGCAGCCAGACTAGCGGGGGAGGCACCGGGGAGCTGTTTTTT. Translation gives CASSQTSGGGTGELFF.

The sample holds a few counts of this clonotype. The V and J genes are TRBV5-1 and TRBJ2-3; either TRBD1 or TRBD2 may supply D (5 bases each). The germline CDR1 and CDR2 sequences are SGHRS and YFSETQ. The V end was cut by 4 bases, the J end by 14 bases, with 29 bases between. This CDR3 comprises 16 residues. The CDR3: CASSPAQGERRRYAYF. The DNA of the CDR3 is TGCGCCAGCAGCCCGGCGCAGGGAGAAAGGAGGAGATACGCGTATTTT.

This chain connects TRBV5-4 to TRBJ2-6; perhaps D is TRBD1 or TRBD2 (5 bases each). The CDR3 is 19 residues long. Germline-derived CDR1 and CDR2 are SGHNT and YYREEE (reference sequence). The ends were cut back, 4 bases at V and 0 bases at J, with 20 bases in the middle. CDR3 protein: CASSLLGTGARSGANVLTF. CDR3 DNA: TGTGCCAGCAGCCTTCTCGGGACGGGCGCGCGCTCTGGGGCCAACGTCCTGACTTTC.

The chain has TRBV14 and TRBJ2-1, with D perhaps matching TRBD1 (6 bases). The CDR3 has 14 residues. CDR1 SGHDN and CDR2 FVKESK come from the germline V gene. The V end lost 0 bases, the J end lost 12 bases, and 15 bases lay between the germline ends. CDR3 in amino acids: CASSQDIQGRAQFF. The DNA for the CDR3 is TGTGCCAGCAGCCAAGATATACAGGGACGAGCGCAGTTCTTC.

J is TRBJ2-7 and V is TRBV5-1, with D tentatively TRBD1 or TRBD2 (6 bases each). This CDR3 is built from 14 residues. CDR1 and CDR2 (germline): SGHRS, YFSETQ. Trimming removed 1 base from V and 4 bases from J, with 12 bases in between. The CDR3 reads CASSLTPGAYEQYF. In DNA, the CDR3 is TGCGCCAGCAGCTTGACCCCGGGGGCGTACGAGCAGTACTTC. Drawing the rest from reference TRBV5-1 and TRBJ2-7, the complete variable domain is KAGVTQTPRYLIKTRGQQVTLSCSPISGHRSVSWYQQTPGQGLQFLFEYFSETQRNKGNFPGRFSGRQFSNSRSEMNVSTLELGDSALYLCASSLTPGAYEQYFGPGTRLTVT.